This T cell receptor beta chain was identified in a study of blood T cell repertoires in COVID-19. Study in general: Both acute and convalescent COVID-19 samples were obtained from the United States, Italy and Spain. PBMCs, B-cell-depleted T cells, or T cells were the source of the cDNA or gDNA that made up the material.

The ends were cut back, 4 bases at V and 7 bases at J, with 17 bases in the middle. Germline values: CDR1 MDHEN, CDR2 SYDVKM. The CDR3 extends over 14 amino acids. Original processing notes: Estimated nucleated cell counts came from reference gene primer amplification. The method was immunoSEQ multiplex PCR; TCRdb's version includes in-frame clones alone and lacks a portion of them. V and J calls and clone size are as listed in that table; D and trimming were resolved from the DNA. The table has about 260,000 clones, around 86% seen once; the top ten hold around 3.6%. This TCR was sampled from a man aged 18 to 30 with active or convalescent COVID-19. This sequence joins TRBV28 and TRBJ2-7; possible D gene TRBD2, 6 bases. Sequencing was done on a sample of peripheral blood. CDR3: CASSWTFPGGEQYF. For the CDR3, the DNA is TGTGCCAGCAGTTGGACGTTTCCCGGAGGGGAGCAGTACTTC.